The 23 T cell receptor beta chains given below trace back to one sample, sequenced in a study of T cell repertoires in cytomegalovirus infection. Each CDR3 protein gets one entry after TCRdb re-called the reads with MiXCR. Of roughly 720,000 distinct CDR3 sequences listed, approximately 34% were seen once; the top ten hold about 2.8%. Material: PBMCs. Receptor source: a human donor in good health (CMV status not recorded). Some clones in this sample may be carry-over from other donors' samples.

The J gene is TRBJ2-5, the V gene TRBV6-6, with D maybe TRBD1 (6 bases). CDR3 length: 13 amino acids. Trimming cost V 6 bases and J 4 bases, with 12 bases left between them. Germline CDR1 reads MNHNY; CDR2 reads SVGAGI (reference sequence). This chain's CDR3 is CASRQGHPETQYF. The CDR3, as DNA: TGTGCCAGCAGACAGGGACACCCAGAGACCCAGTACTTC.

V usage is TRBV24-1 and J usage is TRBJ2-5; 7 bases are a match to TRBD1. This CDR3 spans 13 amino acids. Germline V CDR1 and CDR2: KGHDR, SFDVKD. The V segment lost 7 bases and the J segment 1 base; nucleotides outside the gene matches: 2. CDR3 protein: CATSPGGQETQYF. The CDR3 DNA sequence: TGTGCCACCAGCCCAGGGGGCCAAGAGACCCAGTACTTC.

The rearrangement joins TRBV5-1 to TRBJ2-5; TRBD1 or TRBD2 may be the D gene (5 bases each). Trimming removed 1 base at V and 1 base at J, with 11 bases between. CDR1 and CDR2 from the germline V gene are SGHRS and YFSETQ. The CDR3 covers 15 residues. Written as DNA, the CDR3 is TGCGCCAGCAGCTTGAAAGGGACGGGCCAAGAGACCCAGTACTTC. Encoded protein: CASSLKGTGQETQYF. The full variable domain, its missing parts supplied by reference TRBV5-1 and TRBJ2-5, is KAGVTQTPRYLIKTRGQQVTLSCSPISGHRSVSWYQQTPGQGLQFLFEYFSETQRNKGNFPGRFSGRQFSNSRSEMNVSTLELGDSALYLCASSLKGTGQETQYFGPGTRLLVL.

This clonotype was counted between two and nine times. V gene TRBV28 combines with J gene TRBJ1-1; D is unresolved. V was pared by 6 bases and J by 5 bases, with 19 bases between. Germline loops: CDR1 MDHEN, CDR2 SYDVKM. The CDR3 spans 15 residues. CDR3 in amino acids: CASRNFLGQETEAFF. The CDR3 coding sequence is TGTGCCAGCAGAAATTTCCTAGGTCAAGAAACTGAAGCTTTCTTT. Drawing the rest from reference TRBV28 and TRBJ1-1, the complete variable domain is DVKVTQSSRYLVKRTGEKVFLECVQDMDHENMFWYRQDPGLGLRLIYFSYDVKMKEKGDIPEGYSVSREKKERFSLILESASTNQTSMYLCASRNFLGQETEAFFGQGTRLTVV.

The CDR3 spells CASSLEVDNYGYTF. The CDR3 DNA reads TGTGCCAGCAGCTTAGAGGTGGATAACTATGGCTACACCTTC. This chain uses TRBV7-9 with TRBJ1-2; D is ambiguous. V was cut by 1 base and J by 1 base, with 7 bases left in between. Germline CDR1 SEHNR, CDR2 FQNEAQ (reference sequence). This CDR3 is built from 14 residues.

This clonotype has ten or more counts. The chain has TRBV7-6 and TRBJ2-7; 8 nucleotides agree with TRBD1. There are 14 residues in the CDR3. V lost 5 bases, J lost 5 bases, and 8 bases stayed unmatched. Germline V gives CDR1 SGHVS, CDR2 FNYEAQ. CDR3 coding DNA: TGTGCCAGCAGCCCGGACAGGGTCGGGGACGAGCAGTACTTC. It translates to CASSPDRVGDEQYF.

CDR3 nucleotide sequence: TGTGCCAGCAGCTTACCTCTGTGGGACGAGCAGTACTTC. Protein: CASSLPLWDEQYF. This rearrangement joins TRBV7-9 to TRBJ2-7; D is unclear. This CDR3 contains 13 residues. Trimming took 2 bases from V and 5 from J, leaving 10 bases between them. Germline-derived CDR1 and CDR2 are SEHNR and FQNEAQ (reference sequence).

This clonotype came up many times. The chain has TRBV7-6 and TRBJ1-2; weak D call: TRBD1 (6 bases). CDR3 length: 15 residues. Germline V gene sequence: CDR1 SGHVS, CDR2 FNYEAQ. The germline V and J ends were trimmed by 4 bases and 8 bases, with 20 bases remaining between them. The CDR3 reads CASSSGTTRLHGYTF. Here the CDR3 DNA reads TGTGCCAGCAGCTCCGGGACAACGCGCTTACACGGCTACACCTTC.

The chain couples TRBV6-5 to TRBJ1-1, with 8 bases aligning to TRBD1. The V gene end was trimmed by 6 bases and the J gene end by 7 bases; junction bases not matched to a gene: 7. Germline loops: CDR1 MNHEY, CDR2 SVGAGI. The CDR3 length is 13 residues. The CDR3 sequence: CASRGTGSSEAFF. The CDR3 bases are TGTGCCAGCAGGGGGACAGGTTCGAGTGAAGCTTTCTTT.

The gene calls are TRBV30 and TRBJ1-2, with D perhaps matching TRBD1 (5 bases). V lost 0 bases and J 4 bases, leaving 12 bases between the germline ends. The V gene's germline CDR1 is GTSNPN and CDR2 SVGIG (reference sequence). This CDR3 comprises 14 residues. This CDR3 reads CAWSVGGEGYGYTF. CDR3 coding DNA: TGTGCCTGGAGTGTGGGGGGGGAAGGCTATGGCTACACCTTC.

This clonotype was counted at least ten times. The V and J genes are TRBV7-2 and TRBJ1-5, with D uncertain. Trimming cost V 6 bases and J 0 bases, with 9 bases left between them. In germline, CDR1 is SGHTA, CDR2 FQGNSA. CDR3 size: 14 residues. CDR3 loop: CASSPMGSNQPQHF. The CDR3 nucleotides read TGTGCCAGCAGTCCTATGGGTAGCAATCAGCCCCAGCATTTT. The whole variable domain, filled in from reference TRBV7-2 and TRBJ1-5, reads GAGVSQSPSNKVTEKGKDVELRCDPISGHTALYWYRQSLGQGLEFLIYFQGNSAPDKSGLPSDRFSAERTGGSVSTLTIQRTQQEDSAVYLCASSPMGSNQPQHFGDGTRLSIL.

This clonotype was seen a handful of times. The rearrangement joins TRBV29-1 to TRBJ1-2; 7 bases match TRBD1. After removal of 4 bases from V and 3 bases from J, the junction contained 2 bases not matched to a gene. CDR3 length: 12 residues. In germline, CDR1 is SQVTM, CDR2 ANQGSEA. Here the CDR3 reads CSVATGDYGYTF. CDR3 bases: TGCAGCGTTGCCACAGGGGACTATGGCTACACCTTC.

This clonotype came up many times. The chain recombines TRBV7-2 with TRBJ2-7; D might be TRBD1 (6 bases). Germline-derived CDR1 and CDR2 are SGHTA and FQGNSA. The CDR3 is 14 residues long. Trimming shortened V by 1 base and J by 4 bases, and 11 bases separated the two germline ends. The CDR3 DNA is TGTGCCAGCAGCTTAGAACCCAGGGGTTACGAGCAGTACTTC. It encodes CASSLEPRGYEQYF.

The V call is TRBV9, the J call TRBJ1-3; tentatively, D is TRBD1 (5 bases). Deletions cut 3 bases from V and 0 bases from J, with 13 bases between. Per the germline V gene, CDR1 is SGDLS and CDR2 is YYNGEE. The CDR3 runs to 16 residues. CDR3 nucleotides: TGTGCCAGCAGCGGATGGGACCGCGACTCTGGAAACACCATATATTTT. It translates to CASSGWDRDSGNTIYF. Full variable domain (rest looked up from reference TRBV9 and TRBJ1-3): DSGVTQTPKHLITATGQRVTLRCSPRSGDLSVYWYQQSLDQGLQFLIQYYNGEERAKGNILERFSAQQFPDLHSELNLSSLELGDSALYFCASSGWDRDSGNTIYFGEGSWLTVV.

The CDR3 DNA is TGTGCCAGCAGCGGACGGACACCCGGGACAGACAACTATGGCTACACCTTC. Translated, it gives CASSGRTPGTDNYGYTF. The V call is TRBV7-9, the J call TRBJ1-2; TRBD1 agrees at 7 bases. V shed 5 bases and J 2 bases; nucleotides not matched to a gene: 14. This CDR3 has 17 amino acids. Germline-derived CDR1 and CDR2 are SEHNR and FQNEAQ (reference sequence).

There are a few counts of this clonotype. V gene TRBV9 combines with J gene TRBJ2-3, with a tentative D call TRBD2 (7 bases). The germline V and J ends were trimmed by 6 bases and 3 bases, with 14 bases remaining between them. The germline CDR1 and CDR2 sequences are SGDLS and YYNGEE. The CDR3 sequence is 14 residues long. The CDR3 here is CASNVGGRTDTQYF. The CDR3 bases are TGTGCCAGCAACGTCGGGGGGCGGACAGATACGCAGTATTTT.

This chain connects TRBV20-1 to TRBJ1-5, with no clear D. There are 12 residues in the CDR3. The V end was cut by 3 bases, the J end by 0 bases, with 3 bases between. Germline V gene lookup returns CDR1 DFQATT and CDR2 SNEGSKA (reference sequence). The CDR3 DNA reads TGCAGTGCTAGCGATAGCAATCAGCCCCAGCATTTT. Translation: CSASDSNQPQHF.

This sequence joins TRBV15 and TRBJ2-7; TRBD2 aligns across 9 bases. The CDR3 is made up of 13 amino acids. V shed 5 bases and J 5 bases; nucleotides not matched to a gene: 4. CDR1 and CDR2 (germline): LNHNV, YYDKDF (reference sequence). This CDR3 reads CATSDGTSNEQYF. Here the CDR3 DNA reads TGTGCCACCAGCGACGGGACTAGCAACGAGCAGTACTTC.

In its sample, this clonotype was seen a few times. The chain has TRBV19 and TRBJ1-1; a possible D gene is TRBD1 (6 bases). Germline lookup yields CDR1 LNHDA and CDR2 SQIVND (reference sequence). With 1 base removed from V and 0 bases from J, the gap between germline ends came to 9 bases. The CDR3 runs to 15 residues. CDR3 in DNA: TGTGCCAGTAGTATAGGAGCAGGGGTGAACACTGAAGCTTTCTTT. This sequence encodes CASSIGAGVNTEAFF.

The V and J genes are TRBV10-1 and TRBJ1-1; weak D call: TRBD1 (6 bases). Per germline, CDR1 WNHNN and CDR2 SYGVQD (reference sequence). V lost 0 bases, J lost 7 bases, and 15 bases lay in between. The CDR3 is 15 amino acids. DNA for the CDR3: TGCGCCAGCAGTGAGTCGAGTACAGGGATCGTTGAAGCTTTCTTT. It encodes CASSESSTGIVEAFF.

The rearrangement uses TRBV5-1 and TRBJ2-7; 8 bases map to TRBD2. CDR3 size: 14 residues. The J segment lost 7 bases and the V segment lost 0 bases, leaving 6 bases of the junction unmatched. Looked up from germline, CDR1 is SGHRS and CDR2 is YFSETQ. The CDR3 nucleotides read TGCGCCAGCAGCTTGGATGTCGGGAGGGATGAGCAGTACTTC. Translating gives CASSLDVGRDEQYF. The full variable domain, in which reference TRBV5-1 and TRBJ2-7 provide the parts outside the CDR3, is KAGVTQTPRYLIKTRGQQVTLSCSPISGHRSVSWYQQTPGQGLQFLFEYFSETQRNKGNFPGRFSGRQFSNSRSEMNVSTLELGDSALYLCASSLDVGRDEQYFGPGTRLTVT.

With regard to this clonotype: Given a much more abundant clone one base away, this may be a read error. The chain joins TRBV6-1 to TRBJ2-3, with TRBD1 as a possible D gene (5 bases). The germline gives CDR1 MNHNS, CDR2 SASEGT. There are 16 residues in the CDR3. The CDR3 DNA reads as TGTGCCAGCATTGAAATCAGCAGGGCCCTCACAGATACGCAGTATTTT. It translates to CASIEISRALTDTQYF.

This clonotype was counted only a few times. In nucleotides, the CDR3 is TGTGCCAGCAGCTTAGCCGACAGAGACAATCAGCCCCAGCATTTT. It yields the protein CASSLADRDNQPQHF. The chain recombines TRBV7-9 with TRBJ1-5; maybe TRBD1 (5 bases). Per germline, CDR1 SEHNR and CDR2 FQNEAQ (reference sequence). The CDR3 runs 15 residues. V was cut by 0 bases and J by 3 bases, with 9 bases left in between.